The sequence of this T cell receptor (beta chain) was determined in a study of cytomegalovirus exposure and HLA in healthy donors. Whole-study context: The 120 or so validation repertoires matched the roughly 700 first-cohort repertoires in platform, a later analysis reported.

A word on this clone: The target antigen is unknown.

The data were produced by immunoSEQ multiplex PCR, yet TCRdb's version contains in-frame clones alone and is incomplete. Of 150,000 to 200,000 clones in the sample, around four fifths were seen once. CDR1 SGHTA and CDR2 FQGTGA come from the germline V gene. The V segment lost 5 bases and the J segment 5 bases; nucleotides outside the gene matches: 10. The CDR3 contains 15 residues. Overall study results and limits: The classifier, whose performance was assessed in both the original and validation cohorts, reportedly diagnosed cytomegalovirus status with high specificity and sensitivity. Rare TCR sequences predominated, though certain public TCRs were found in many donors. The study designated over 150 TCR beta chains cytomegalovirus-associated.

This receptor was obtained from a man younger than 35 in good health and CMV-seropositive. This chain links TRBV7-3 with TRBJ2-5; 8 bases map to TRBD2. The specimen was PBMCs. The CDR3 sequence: CASSTKAGGGETQYF. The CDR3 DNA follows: TGTGCCAGCAGCACCAAGGCGGGAGGAGGGGAGACCCAGTACTTC.